This entry concerns a single TCR beta chain. Its specificity is unknown. The record originates from a study of graft-versus-host responses after intestinal transplantation. Overall study context: Anti-thymocyte globulin induction preceded about 3 years of tacrolimus and steroid maintenance in all recipients.

Using immunoSEQ multiplex PCR, the repertoire was profiled, and TCRdb retains in-frame clones only, with some absent. The profile shows 90,000 to 95,000 clones, about 91% of them singletons. Germline CDR1 reads SGHVS; CDR2 reads FQNEAQ. The germline V and J ends were trimmed by 5 bases and 0 bases, with 17 bases remaining between them. This CDR3 has 16 amino acids. Whole-study findings and limits: Early after transplant, HvG clones declined as circulating GvH clones peaked. Ileal or blood samples showed some GvH clones first, and such clones were also found in recipient marrow.

This specimen was unstimulated CD8+ T cells sorted from spleen or lymph node cells, taken before intestinal transplant. The chain links TRBV7-8 to TRBJ2-7; D call uncertain. The TCR was taken from a human donor who received an intestinal transplant. CDR3 DNA sequence: TGTGCCAGCAGCCCCCGCTTGCTAACTGACTCCTACGAGCAGTACTTC. Amino acids: CASSPRLLTDSYEQYF.